The next 15 T cell receptor beta chains were all read from a single sample in a study of early stage breast cancer tumors. Generated by immunoSEQ multiplex PCR, the TCRdb table keeps only in-frame clones and is missing some. The sample consists of approximately 54,000 clones, more than 70% of them appearing once. Sequencing was performed on blood. The source of these receptors is a person aged 35 to 50 with breast cancer.

This chain uses TRBV5-1 with TRBJ1-5; no clear D gene. Looked up from germline, CDR1 is SGHRS and CDR2 is YFSETQ. V shed 2 bases and J shed 0 bases, with 9 bases lying between them. The CDR3 contains 15 residues. The CDR3 DNA is TGCGCCAGCAGCTTAGGAGATTTTAGCAATCAGCCCCAGCATTTT. Its translation is CASSLGDFSNQPQHF.

This chain links TRBV19 with TRBJ2-4; D is uncertain. The CDR3 runs to 12 residues. V was shortened by 3 bases and J by 7 bases, with 7 bases between the two germline ends. Germline CDR1 LNHDA, CDR2 SQIVND (reference sequence). CDR3 DNA sequence: TGTGCCAGTAGTATGGATGGGAACATTCAGTACTTC. This encodes CASSMDGNIQYF.

This clone was recorded only once. The rearrangement joins TRBV7-9 to TRBJ1-4; the match to TRBD1 covers 7 bases. J was trimmed by 2 bases and V by 1 base; bases with no gene match: 7. This CDR3 spans 17 amino acids. Per the germline V gene, CDR1 is SEHNR and CDR2 is FQNEAQ (reference sequence). This CDR3 reads CASSLGTGRRTNEKLFF. CDR3 DNA: TGTGCCAGCAGCTTAGGGACAGGTCGCCGGACTAATGAAAAACTGTTTTTT.

V is TRBV7-9 and J is TRBJ2-7, with D unclear. Looked up from germline, CDR1 is SEHNR and CDR2 is FQNEAQ (reference sequence). CDR3 size: 11 residues. V lost 4 bases to trimming and J lost 4 bases, with 5 bases between them. The CDR3 sequence is CASSSTYEQYF. The CDR3 DNA sequence: TGTGCCAGCAGCTCCACTTACGAGCAGTACTTC. The whole variable domain, remainder taken from reference TRBV7-9 and TRBJ2-7, is DTGVSQNPRHKITKRGQNVTFRCDPISEHNRLYWYRQTLGQGPEFLTYFQNEAQLEKSRLLSDRFSAERPKGSFSTLEIQRTEQGDSAMYLCASSSTYEQYFGPGTRLTVT.

The rearrangement joins TRBV2 to TRBJ2-7; TRBD2 matches at 9 bases. The J segment lost 6 bases and the V segment lost 5 bases, leaving 8 bases of the junction unmatched. The CDR3 covers 14 residues. Germline V gives CDR1 SNHLY, CDR2 FYNNEI. CDR3 region: CASSQTSGPSEQYF. Written as DNA, the CDR3 is TGTGCCAGCAGTCAGACTAGCGGACCGAGCGAGCAGTACTTC.

This clone was counted a few times. The chain couples TRBV30 to TRBJ1-4; D is unresolved. V lost 8 bases to trimming and J lost 7 bases, with 14 bases between them. This CDR3 has 12 residues. Looked up from germline, CDR1 is GTSNPN and CDR2 is SVGIG (reference sequence). CDR3 nucleotide sequence: TGTGCCCTAAGAAAAAGCGGTGAAAAACTGTTTTTT. Its protein is CALRKSGEKLFF. Full variable domain (outside the CDR3, taken from reference TRBV30 and TRBJ1-4): SQTIHQWPATLVQPVGSPLSLECTVEGTSNPNLYWYRQAAGRGLQLLFYSVGIGQISSEVPQNLSASRPQDRQFILSSKKLLLSDSGFYLCALRKSGEKLFFGSGTQLSVL.

The rearrangement uses TRBV10-3 and TRBJ1-5; a possible D gene is TRBD1 (6 bases). The CDR3 has 13 amino acids. The V end lost 6 bases, the J end lost 5 bases, and 11 bases lay between the germline ends. Germline values: CDR1 ENHRY, CDR2 SYGVKD. This CDR3 is CAIRSRTDQPQHF. CDR3 bases: TGTGCCATCAGGAGCCGGACAGATCAGCCCCAGCATTTT.

The gene calls are TRBV2 and TRBJ1-1; TRBD1 matches 8 bases. Losses at the gene ends were 6 bases for V and 6 bases for J; bases not matched to a gene: 6. Germline CDR1 reads SNHLY; CDR2 reads FYNNEI. CDR3 length: 13 amino acids. CDR3 amino acids: CASRGQGGPEAFF. The CDR3 nucleotides read TGTGCCAGCAGAGGACAGGGTGGGCCTGAAGCTTTCTTT. The whole variable domain, filled in from reference TRBV2 and TRBJ1-1, reads EPEVTQTPSHQVTQMGQEVILRCVPISNHLYFYWYRQILGQKVEFLVSFYNNEISEKSEIFDDQFSVERPDGSNFTLKIRSTKLEDSAMYFCASRGQGGPEAFFGQGTRLTVV.

CDR3 DNA: TGTGCCAGCAGCACGCCTGGGGATACGCAGTATTTT. It translates to CASSTPGDTQYF. This sequence joins TRBV28 and TRBJ2-3; no firm D call. Germline assignment: CDR1 MDHEN and CDR2 SYDVKM. Trimming took off 6 bases at V and 6 bases at J, with 10 bases between the two ends. This CDR3 is 12 amino acids long.

The sample holds one count of this clone. The chain recombines TRBV29-1 with TRBJ1-2, with a possible D match to TRBD1 (5 bases). Per the germline V gene, CDR1 is SQVTM and CDR2 is ANQGSEA. V was cut by 6 bases and J by 4 bases, with 18 bases left in between. CDR3 size: 14 residues. CDR3 loop: CSVEQRQGPYGYTF. The CDR3 DNA sequence: TGCAGCGTCGAACAGAGGCAGGGCCCCTATGGCTACACCTTC. The entire variable domain, with the rest obtained from reference TRBV29-1 and TRBJ1-2, is as follows: SAVISQKPSRDICQRGTSLTIQCQVDSQVTMMFWYRQQPGQSLTLIATANQGSEATYESGFVIDKFPISRPNLTFSTLTVSNMSPEDSSIYLCSVEQRQGPYGYTFGSGTRLTVV.

The chain combines TRBV4-1 with TRBJ2-5; the D is unclear. The CDR3 is made up of 17 amino acids. Trimming shortened V by 0 bases and J by 7 bases, and 21 bases separated the two germline ends. Per the germline V gene, CDR1 is MGHRA and CDR2 is YSYEKL. The CDR3 loop reads CASSQDSSKASRWTQYF. DNA for the CDR3: TGCGCCAGCAGCCAAGATTCCTCGAAGGCTTCAAGATGGACCCAGTACTTC.

The chain is built from TRBV5-4 and TRBJ2-7; tentative D call: TRBD1 (5 bases). The CDR3 is 15 residues long. Trimming took off 3 bases at V and 2 bases at J, with 15 bases between the two ends. Germline V gene sequence: CDR1 SGHNT, CDR2 YYREEE (reference sequence). CDR3 in amino acids: CASSSAGYEAYEQYF. In DNA, the CDR3 is TGTGCCAGCAGCTCTGCAGGGTACGAGGCCTACGAGCAGTACTTC. The variable domain in full, with the rest retrieved from reference TRBV5-4 and TRBJ2-7, is ETGVTQSPTHLIKTRGQQVTLRCSSQSGHNTVSWYQQALGQGPQFIFQYYREEENGRGNFPPRFSGLQFPNYSSELNVNALELDDSALYLCASSSAGYEAYEQYFGPGTRLTVT.

This chain connects TRBV5-1 to TRBJ2-2; possible D gene TRBD1, 6 bases. This CDR3 has 14 residues. V was pared by 4 bases and J by 0 bases, with 7 bases between. CDR1 and CDR2 (germline): SGHRS, YFSETQ. DNA for the CDR3: TGCGCCAGCAGCAAGGGGGCGAACACCGGGGAGCTGTTTTTT. This sequence encodes CASSKGANTGELFF.

The DNA of the CDR3 is TGTGCCAGCAGCTTCATCCCTAGCGGGAGGGTTATGTACGAGCAGTACTTC. Translated: CASSFIPSGRVMYEQYF. The chain uses TRBV11-3 and TRBJ2-7; TRBD2 matches at 12 bases. The V gene's germline CDR1 is SGHNT and CDR2 YENEEA. The CDR3 length is 17 residues. V gave up 3 bases and J gave up 4 bases; unmatched junction bases: 10.

Written as DNA, the CDR3 is TGTGCCATCAGTGAAAGACAGGGGGGCACTGAAGCTTTCTTT. Encoded protein: CAISERQGGTEAFF. The V gene is TRBV10-3, the J gene TRBJ1-1; 9 bases fit TRBD1. Germline-derived CDR1 and CDR2 are ENHRY and SYGVKD. The CDR3 sequence is 14 residues long. J gave up 4 bases and V 3 bases, and 3 bases lay outside the gene matches.